This TCR beta chain emerged from a study of cytomegalovirus exposure and HLA in healthy donors. Study-wide points: Later on, an analysis found that several of the most significant clusters appeared to be linked to common viral pathogens, which included parvovirus B19. Later, TCR association rates were found to vary by HLA locus, highest for DRB1 and lowest for HLA-C. Clonal expansion was found to be greater in HLA-associated TCR beta chains than in equally common others in a later analysis.

The donors (healthy individuals) were bone marrow donors. Comment on this clone: Antigen specificity is unknown.

This CDR3 has 15 residues. Germline V lookup: CDR1 SEHNR, CDR2 FQNEAQ (reference sequence). Losses at the gene ends were 5 bases for V and 8 bases for J; bases not matched to a gene: 12. Use of 60 Vbeta and 13 Jbeta primers characterized the PCR. TCRdb's copy holds only in-frame clones and misses some; the assay was immunoSEQ multiplex PCR. The table includes about 120,000 clones, approximately 70% detected once. The sample consisted of PBMCs. This clonotype originated in a middle-aged woman in good health and CMV-seropositive. The chain combines TRBV7-9 with TRBJ2-4, with TRBD1 matching 7 bases. Here the CDR3 DNA reads TGTGCCAGCAGCCCACCGGGACAGAGGGATCACATTCAGTACTTC. Encoded protein: CASSPPGQRDHIQYF.